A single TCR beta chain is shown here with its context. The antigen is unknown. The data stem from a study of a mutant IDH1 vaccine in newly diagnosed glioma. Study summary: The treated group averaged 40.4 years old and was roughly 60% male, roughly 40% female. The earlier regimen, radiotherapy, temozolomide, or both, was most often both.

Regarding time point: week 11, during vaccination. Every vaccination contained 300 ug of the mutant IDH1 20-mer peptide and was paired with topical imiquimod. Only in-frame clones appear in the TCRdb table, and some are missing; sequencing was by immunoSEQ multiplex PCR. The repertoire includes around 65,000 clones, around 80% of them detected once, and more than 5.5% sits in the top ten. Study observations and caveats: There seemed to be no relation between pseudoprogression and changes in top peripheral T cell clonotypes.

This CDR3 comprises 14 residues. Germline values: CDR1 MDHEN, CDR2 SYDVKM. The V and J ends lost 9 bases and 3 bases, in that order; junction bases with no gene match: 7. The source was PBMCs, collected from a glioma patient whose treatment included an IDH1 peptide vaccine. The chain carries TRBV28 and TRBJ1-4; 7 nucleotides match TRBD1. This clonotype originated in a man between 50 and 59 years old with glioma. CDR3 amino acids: CASTGAASNEKLFF. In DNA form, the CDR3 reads TGTGCCAGTACAGGGGCGGCCTCTAATGAAAAACTGTTTTTT.